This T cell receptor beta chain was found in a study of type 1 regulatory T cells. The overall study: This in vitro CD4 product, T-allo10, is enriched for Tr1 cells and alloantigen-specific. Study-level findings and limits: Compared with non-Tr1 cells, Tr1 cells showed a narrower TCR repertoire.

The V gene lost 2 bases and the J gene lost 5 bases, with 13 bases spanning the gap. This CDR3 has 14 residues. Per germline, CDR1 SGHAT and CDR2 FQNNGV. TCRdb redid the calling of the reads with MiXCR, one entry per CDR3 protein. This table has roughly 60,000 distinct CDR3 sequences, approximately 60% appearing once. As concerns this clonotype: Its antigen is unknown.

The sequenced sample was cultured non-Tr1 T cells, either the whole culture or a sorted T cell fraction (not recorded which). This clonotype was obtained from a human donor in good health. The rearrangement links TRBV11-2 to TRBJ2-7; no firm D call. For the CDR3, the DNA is TGTGCCAGCAGCTTATACCCCGGGTCGGACGAGCAGTACTTC. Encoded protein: CASSLYPGSDEQYF.